Each of the 25 T cell receptor beta chains below was sequenced from the same sample in a study of T cells in tumors after PD-1 blockade. The method was immunoSEQ multiplex PCR; TCRdb's version includes in-frame clones alone and lacks a portion of them. The repertoire has 10,000 to 15,000 clones, 63% of them found once; the top ten carry 20% to 30%. The sequences come from tumor tissue, collected before anti-PD-1 treatment. Receptors were obtained from a human donor with cutaneous squamous cell carcinoma.

Comment on this clone: Other DNA sequences in this specimen translate into the identical CDR3. V usage is TRBV5-5 and J usage is TRBJ1-6, with 7 bases aligning to TRBD1. CDR1 and CDR2 (germline): SGHKS, YYEKEE (reference sequence). The CDR3 is made up of 15 amino acids. The ends lost 0 bases at V and 6 bases at J; junction bases unmatched: 3. The CDR3 here is CASSLGQGGNSPLHF. The CDR3 DNA is TGTGCCAGCAGCTTGGGGCAGGGGGGTAATTCACCCCTCCACTTT.

The rearrangement links TRBV9 to TRBJ1-2; 8 positions match TRBD1. Trimming at V came to 5 bases and at J to 6 bases, leaving 9 bases not matched to a gene. CDR3 size: 14 residues. The germline V gene encodes CDR1 SGDLS and CDR2 YYNGEE. In DNA form, the CDR3 reads TGTGCCAGCAGTGATAGACAGGGGCGGAATGGCTACACCTTC. Translating it yields CASSDRQGRNGYTF.

This clone was counted a few times. The J gene is TRBJ2-2, the V gene TRBV19; D uncertain. In germline, CDR1 is LNHDA, CDR2 SQIVND (reference sequence). V was clipped by 3 bases and J by 4 bases, with 0 bases between them. This CDR3 is 11 amino acids long. The CDR3 loop is CASSITGELFF. In DNA form, the CDR3 reads TGTGCCAGTAGTATCACCGGGGAGCTGTTTTTT. The whole variable domain, filled in from reference TRBV19 and TRBJ2-2, reads DGGITQSPKYLFRKEGQNVTLSCEQNLNHDAMYWYRQDPGQGLRLIYYSQIVNDFQKGDIAEGYSVSREKKESFPLTVTSAQKNPTAFYLCASSITGELFFGEGSRLTVL.

This clone counts as large. V is TRBV2 and J is TRBJ1-2, with 7 bases that match TRBD1. Germline V gene sequence: CDR1 SNHLY, CDR2 FYNNEI. CDR3 length: 15 residues. With 2 bases clipped from V and 2 bases from J, the junction kept 5 bases outside the gene matches. For the CDR3, the DNA is TGTGCCAGCAGTGAACTGGGGACAGCCAACTATGGCTACACCTTC. Translation gives CASSELGTANYGYTF.

J is TRBJ2-5 and V is TRBV9; the match to TRBD2 covers 14 bases. Trimming removed 3 bases from V and 5 bases from J; junction bases left unmatched: 6. Germline CDR1 and CDR2: SGDLS and YYNGEE. The CDR3 has 16 amino acids. The CDR3 here is CASSATSGGAQETQYF. As DNA, the CDR3 is TGTGCCAGCAGCGCGACTAGCGGGGGGGCCCAGGAGACCCAGTACTTC. The full variable domain, rest sourced from reference TRBV9 and TRBJ2-5, is DSGVTQTPKHLITATGQRVTLRCSPRSGDLSVYWYQQSLDQGLQFLIQYYNGEERAKGNILERFSAQQFPDLHSELNLSSLELGDSALYFCASSATSGGAQETQYFGPGTRLLVL.

CDR3 DNA sequence: TGTGCCAGCAGCCAATACGGAGGGCAGTTCTTC. Amino acids: CASSQYGGQFF. V and J are TRBV14 and TRBJ2-1; a possible D gene is TRBD2 (5 bases). The CDR3 loop spans 11 amino acids. Per the germline V gene, CDR1 is SGHDN and CDR2 is FVKESK. V gave up 2 bases and J gave up 12 bases, with 8 bases separating them.

The chain links TRBV6-5 to TRBJ2-1; the match to TRBD2 covers 11 bases. Germline V CDR1 and CDR2: MNHEY, SVGAGI. CDR3 length equals 15 residues. With V trimmed by 7 bases and J by 4 bases, 6 bases remained unmatched. The CDR3 coding sequence is TGTGCCAGCATTGTTCTAGCGGGAGGATACAATGAGCAGTTCTTC. This codes for CASIVLAGGYNEQFF.

J is TRBJ2-3 and V is TRBV6-4; D not certain. This CDR3 has 14 amino acids. V was trimmed by 4 bases and J by 0 bases, leaving 8 bases between them. Germline CDR1 is MRHNA and CDR2 is SNTAGT. The CDR3 region has the DNA TGTGCCAGCAGTGTCACGGCTAGCACAGATACGCAGTATTTT. The encoded protein is CASSVTASTDTQYF.

This clone was observed a handful of times. The chain recombines TRBV6-4 with TRBJ1-2; D gene ambiguous. The CDR3 contains 12 residues. CDR1 is MRHNA and CDR2 is SNTAGT in the germline V gene. Deletions cut 0 bases from V and 9 bases from J, with 8 bases between. DNA of the CDR3: TGTGCCAGCAGTGACTCAGGGTACAGCTACACCTTC. It codes for CASSDSGYSYTF.

J is TRBJ1-2 and V is TRBV6-5; 9 positions match TRBD1. This CDR3 spans 14 amino acids. The germline gives CDR1 MNHEY, CDR2 SVGAGI. The V and J ends lost 4 bases and 4 bases, in that order; junction bases with no gene match: 4. The CDR3 nucleotides are TGTGCCAGCAGTTCTGACAGGGGGATCTATGGCTACACCTTC. Residues: CASSSDRGIYGYTF.

This chain links TRBV18 with TRBJ1-4, with 7 bases lining up with TRBD1. Germline CDR1 KGHSH, CDR2 LQKENI. This CDR3 has 15 residues. The junction had 12 bases not matched to a gene; V was cut back by 6 bases and J by 8 bases. The CDR3 here is CASSPTGDRKEKLFF. CDR3 sequence (DNA): TGTGCCAGCTCGCCTACAGGGGACAGAAAGGAAAAACTGTTTTTT.

The chain carries TRBV6-5 and TRBJ2-1; a weak D match, TRBD2 (5 bases). Trimming took 7 bases from V and 5 from J, leaving 12 bases between them. The germline CDR1 and CDR2 sequences are MNHEY and SVGAGI. The CDR3 runs to 13 residues. CDR3 sequence: CASTRGVHNEQFF. The CDR3 nucleotides read TGTGCCAGCACCCGGGGTGTCCACAATGAGCAGTTCTTC.

The chain uses TRBV5-4 and TRBJ1-1; D call uncertain. Germline V gene sequence: CDR1 SGHNT, CDR2 YYREEE (reference sequence). Trimming removed 0 bases from V and 5 bases from J, with 8 bases in between. This CDR3 is 13 amino acids long. For the CDR3, the DNA is TGTGCCAGCAGCTTGGCTCCTAGGACTGAAGCTTTCTTT. It is translated as CASSLAPRTEAFF. The full variable domain, in which reference TRBV5-4 and TRBJ1-1 provide the parts outside the CDR3, is ETGVTQSPTHLIKTRGQQVTLRCSSQSGHNTVSWYQQALGQGPQFIFQYYREEENGRGNFPPRFSGLQFPNYSSELNVNALELDDSALYLCASSLAPRTEAFFGQGTRLTVV.

This clone turned up a few times. The chain joins TRBV3-1 (or the pseudogene TRBV3-2) to TRBJ1-2; maybe TRBD1 (5 bases). The CDR3 covers 13 residues. V was trimmed by 4 bases and J by 2 bases, leaving 8 bases between them. Per the germline V gene, CDR1 is LGHDT and CDR2 is YNNKEL (reference sequence). CDR3 region: CASSPDTNYGYTF. The CDR3 DNA follows: TGTGCCAGCAGCCCGGACACAAACTATGGCTACACCTTC.

The chain couples TRBV5-1 to TRBJ2-3; 7 bases line up with TRBD1. Germline assignment: CDR1 SGHRS and CDR2 YFSETQ. The V segment lost 3 bases and the J segment 5 bases; nucleotides outside the gene matches: 9. The CDR3 extends over 15 amino acids. The CDR3 protein is CASSSNGQDVDTQYF. The CDR3 nucleotides are TGCGCCAGCAGCTCCAACGGACAGGATGTAGATACGCAGTATTTT.

This sequence joins TRBV9 and TRBJ2-5; TRBD2 matches at 10 bases. The CDR3 length is 16 residues. Losses at the gene ends were 4 bases for V and 5 bases for J; bases not matched to a gene: 11. CDR1 and CDR2 (germline): SGDLS, YYNGEE. The CDR3 reads CASSPHATSGTETQYF. The CDR3 DNA sequence: TGTGCCAGCAGCCCGCATGCCACTAGCGGGACGGAGACCCAGTACTTC.

In its sample, this clone was seen a few times. The V and J genes are TRBV11-3 and TRBJ1-6; D remains unclear. V shed 5 bases and J shed 9 bases, with 8 bases lying between them. Looked up from germline, CDR1 is SGHNT and CDR2 is YENEEA. This CDR3 region has 12 residues. The CDR3 DNA sequence: TGTGCCAGCAGCCCATCGGGTTCACCCCTCCACTTT. Translating it yields CASSPSGSPLHF.

This clone was observed a single time. J is TRBJ2-7 and V is TRBV7-2, with 7 bases matching TRBD2. CDR1 and CDR2 from the germline V gene are SGHTA and FQGNSA. Trimming removed 1 base from V and 6 bases from J; junction bases left unmatched: 9. The CDR3 consists of 15 residues. For the CDR3, the DNA is TGTGCCAGCAGCTTAGAGGTGCGGGAGCAGGGCGAGCAGTACTTC. This encodes CASSLEVREQGEQYF.

This clone was seen a few times. V usage is TRBV27 and J usage is TRBJ2-7; 8 positions agree with TRBD1. Germline V CDR1 and CDR2: MNHEY, SMNVEV (reference sequence). This CDR3 region has 15 residues. The trim removed 5 bases at V and 6 bases at J, leaving 12 bases unmatched. CDR3 amino acids: CASSRGTGRGVEQYF. DNA of the CDR3: TGTGCCAGCAGTCGCGGGACAGGCCGTGGGGTCGAGCAGTACTTC.

As regards this clone: Additional DNA sequences in this sample encode the identical CDR3. The J gene is TRBJ2-3, the V gene TRBV7-6; D possibly corresponds to TRBD2 (5 bases). Germline lookup yields CDR1 SGHVS and CDR2 FNYEAQ. CDR3 length: 14 amino acids. The V end was cut by 5 bases, the J end by 1 base, with 10 bases between. CDR3 protein: CASSPGTRTDTQYF. CDR3 DNA sequence: TGTGCCAGCAGCCCGGGAACTCGCACAGATACGCAGTATTTT.

The CDR3 reads CASSFHGTGIYQPQHF. The CDR3 nucleotides are TGTGCCAGCAGCTTCCACGGGACAGGGATATATCAGCCCCAGCATTTT. V is TRBV7-8 and J is TRBJ1-5; 9 nucleotides agree with TRBD1. Germline V gives CDR1 SGHVS, CDR2 FQNEAQ. The CDR3 sequence is 16 residues long. The J segment lost 5 bases and the V segment lost 3 bases, leaving 8 bases of the junction unmatched.

In regard to this clone: Sequence at one end of the junction differs from germline and may be a read error. The chain joins TRBV4-3 to TRBJ1-2; no clear D. Germline CDR1 and CDR2: LGHNA and YSLEER. The CDR3 extends over 13 amino acids. The CDR3 here is CASSQDLTTVSLF. DNA of the CDR3: TGCGCCAGCAGCCAAGATTTGACCACAGTATCGCTCTTC.

This chain uses TRBV4-1 with TRBJ2-5; TRBD1 matches 8 bases. CDR3 length: 18 residues. Germline lookup yields CDR1 MGHRA and CDR2 YSYEKL. V was pared by 0 bases and J by 6 bases, with 15 bases of the junction left unmatched. For the CDR3, the DNA is TGCGCCAGCAGCCAAGATCGACCCGGACAGGGTACGACGAAGACCCAGTACTTC. Residues: CASSQDRPGQGTTKTQYF.

The rearrangement uses TRBV5-6 and TRBJ2-7; D call uncertain. The CDR3 loop spans 13 amino acids. CDR1 SGHDT and CDR2 YYEEEE come from the germline V gene. Trimming took 2 bases from V and 5 from J, leaving 11 bases between them. Here the CDR3 DNA reads TGTGCCAGCAGCTTCGTCCAGCGCCACGAGCAGTACTTC. Amino acid sequence: CASSFVQRHEQYF. Variable domain in full (rest from reference TRBV5-6 and TRBJ2-7): DAGVTQSPTHLIKTRGQQVTLRCSPKSGHDTVSWYQQALGQGPQFIFQYYEEEERQRGNFPDRFSGHQFPNYSSELNVNALLLGDSALYLCASSFVQRHEQYFGPGTRLTVT.

The chain carries TRBV25-1 and TRBJ2-7, with D tentatively TRBD1 (6 bases). The V gene's germline CDR1 is MGHDK and CDR2 SYGVNS. The V gene lost 6 bases and the J gene lost 4 bases, with 10 bases spanning the gap. This CDR3 is 12 amino acids long. The CDR3 spells CASRTGWYEQYF. DNA for the CDR3: TGTGCCAGCAGGACAGGATGGTACGAGCAGTACTTC.